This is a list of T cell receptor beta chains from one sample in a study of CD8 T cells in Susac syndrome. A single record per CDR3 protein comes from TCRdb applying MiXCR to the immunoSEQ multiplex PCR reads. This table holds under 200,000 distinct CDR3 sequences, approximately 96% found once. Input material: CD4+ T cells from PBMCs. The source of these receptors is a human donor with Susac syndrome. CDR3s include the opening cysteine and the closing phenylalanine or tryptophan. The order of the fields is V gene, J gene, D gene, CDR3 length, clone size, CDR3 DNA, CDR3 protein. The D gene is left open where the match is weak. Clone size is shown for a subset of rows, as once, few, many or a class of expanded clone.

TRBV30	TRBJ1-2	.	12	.	TGTGCCTCAACGGTTGGTGCCTATGGCTACACCTTC	CASTVGAYGYTF
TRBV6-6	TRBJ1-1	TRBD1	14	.	TGTGCCAGCAGTTCCGGGACAGGGGACACTGAAGCTTTCTTT	CASSSGTGDTEAFF
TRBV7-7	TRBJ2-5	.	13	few	TGTGCTAGCAGCTTAGGGCTTCAAGAGACCCAGTACTTC	CASSLGLQETQYF
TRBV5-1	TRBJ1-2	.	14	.	TGCGCCAGCAGCTTGGGGCAGGGTGTGGGGTCCTACACCTTC	CASSLGQGVGSYTF
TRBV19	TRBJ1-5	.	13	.	TGTGCCAGTAGTGCCGATTTCCATCAGCCCCAGCATTTT	CASSADFHQPQHF
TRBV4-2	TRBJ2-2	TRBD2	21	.	TGTGCCAGCAGCCAAGAAGCTGCCGGGACTAGCGGGGGGCCGAGGACCGGGGAGCTGTTTTTT	CASSQEAAGTSGGPRTGELFF
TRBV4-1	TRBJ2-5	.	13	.	TGCGCCAGCAGCCGAGGCGGTGTGGAGACCCAGTACTTC	CASSRGGVETQYF
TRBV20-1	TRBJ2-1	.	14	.	TGCAGTGCAACCAGGGGCAGCTCCTACAATGAGCAGTTCTTC	CSATRGSSYNEQFF
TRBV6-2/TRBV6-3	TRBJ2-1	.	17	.	TGTGCCAGCAGTTACTTAGCCGTCGGGGGCGTAAACAATGAGCAGTTCTTC	CASSYLAVGGVNNEQFF
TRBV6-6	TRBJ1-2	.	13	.	TGTGCCAGCAGTTATAACCGAAACTATGGCTACACCTTC	CASSYNRNYGYTF
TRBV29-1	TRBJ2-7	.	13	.	TGCAGCGCCGGACGGAGAAGCTCCTACGAGCAGTACTTC	CSAGRRSSYEQYF
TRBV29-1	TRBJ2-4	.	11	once	TGCAGCGTTGGGGCAGGGGAAGTTCAGTACTTC	CSVGAGEVQYF
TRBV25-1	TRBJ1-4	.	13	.	TGTGCCAGCTCCGGGACACCTAATGAAAAACTGTTTTTT	CASSGTPNEKLFF
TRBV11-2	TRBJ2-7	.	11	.	TGTGCCAGCAGTCCAAAATGGGAGCAGTACTTC	CASSPKWEQYF
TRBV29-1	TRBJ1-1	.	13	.	TGCAGCGTTGAGGGCAGAATGAACACTGAAGCTTTCTTT	CSVEGRMNTEAFF
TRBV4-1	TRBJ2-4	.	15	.	TGCGCCAGCAGCCAGAGGGATATTGGCAAAAACATTCAGTACTTC	CASSQRDIGKNIQYF
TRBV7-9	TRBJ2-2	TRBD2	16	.	TGTGCCAGCAGCTCGAGTAGCGGGGCCCTCACCGGGGAGCTGTTTTTT	CASSSSSGALTGELFF
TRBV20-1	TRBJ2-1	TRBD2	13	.	TGCAGTGCCCGTCCGGGGGGATGGGATGAGCAGTTCTTC	CSARPGGWDEQFF
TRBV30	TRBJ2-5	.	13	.	TGTGCCTGGAGCCTGGTGTCCAAAGAGACCCAGTACTTC	CAWSLVSKETQYF
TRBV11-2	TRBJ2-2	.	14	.	TGTGCCAGCAGCTCAATGAGGGCGTGGGGGGAGCTGTTTTTT	CASSSMRAWGELFF
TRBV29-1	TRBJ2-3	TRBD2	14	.	TGCAGCGTTGTAACCCAGCGGGGGGCGGATACGCAGTATTTT	CSVVTQRGADTQYF
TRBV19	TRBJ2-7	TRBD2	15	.	TGTGCCGTGGGGCGGACTAGCGGTACCTCCTACGAGCAGTACTTC	CAVGRTSGTSYEQYF
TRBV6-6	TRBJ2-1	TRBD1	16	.	TGTGCCAGCAGGGGCCCTCGGGACAGGGGTGGTAATGAGCAGTTCTTC	CASRGPRDRGGNEQFF
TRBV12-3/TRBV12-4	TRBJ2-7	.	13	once	TGTGCCAGCAGTTTAGGGGCAGAAAGGGAGCAGTACTTC	CASSLGAEREQYF
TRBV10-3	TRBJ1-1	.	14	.	TGTGCCATCAGTGGGAGGGGTAAGGACACTGAAGCTTTCTTT	CAISGRGKDTEAFF
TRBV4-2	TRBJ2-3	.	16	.	TGTGCCAGCAGCCAAGAAACCAGTCCGAGGACAGATACGCAGTATTTT	CASSQETSPRTDTQYF
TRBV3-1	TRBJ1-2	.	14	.	TGTGCCAGCAGCCACCAAGGGGGAGGCGGTGGCTACACCTTC	CASSHQGGGGGYTF
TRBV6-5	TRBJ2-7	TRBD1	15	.	TGTGCCAGCAGTTACTCGGGGACAGGGGCTAACGAGCAGTACTTC	CASSYSGTGANEQYF
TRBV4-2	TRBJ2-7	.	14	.	TGTGCCAGCAGCCTATCCGGGCCCCCCTACGAGCAGTACTTC	CASSLSGPPYEQYF
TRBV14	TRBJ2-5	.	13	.	TGTGCCAGCAGCCAAAGGTTGCTGGAGACCCAGTACTTC	CASSQRLLETQYF
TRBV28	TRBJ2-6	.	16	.	TGTGCCAGCAGTATTCAGCACGTCTCTGGGGCCAACGTCCTGACTTTC	CASSIQHVSGANVLTF
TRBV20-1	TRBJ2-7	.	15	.	TGCAGTGCTAGTTCGGGGCCAGGGGTTGTCAACGAGCAGTACTTC	CSASSGPGVVNEQYF
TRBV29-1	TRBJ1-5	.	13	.	TGCAGCGTCTCAGGGGATAGCAATCAGCCCCAGCATTTT	CSVSGDSNQPQHF
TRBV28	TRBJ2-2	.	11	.	TGTGCCAGCAGTTTATACGGGGAGCTGTTTTTT	CASSLYGELFF
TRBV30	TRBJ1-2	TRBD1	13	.	TGTGCCTGCACAGGGGTTGCTAACTATGGCTACACCTTC	CACTGVANYGYTF
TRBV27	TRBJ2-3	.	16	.	TGTGCCAGCAGTTTATCGGGGGGCAGAGTGTCAAATACGCAGTATTTT	CASSLSGGRVSNTQYF
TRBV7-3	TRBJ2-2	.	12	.	TGTGCCAGCAGCCTCTCGTCCGGGGAGCTGTTTTTT	CASSLSSGELFF
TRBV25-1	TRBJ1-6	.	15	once	TGTGCCAGCAGTAAATCGGACGGGACGAATTCACCCCTCCACTTT	CASSKSDGTNSPLHF
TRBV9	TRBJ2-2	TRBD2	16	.	TGTGCCAGCAGCGTCGCCAGCGGGGGGAAGGCCGGGGAGCTGTTTTTT	CASSVASGGKAGELFF
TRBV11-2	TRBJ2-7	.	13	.	TGTGCCAGCAGCTTATGGACAAGCTACGAGCAGTACTTC	CASSLWTSYEQYF
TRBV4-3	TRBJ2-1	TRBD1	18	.	TGCGCCAGCAGCCAAGATCTCCAATACGGACAGGCCTACAATGAGCAGTTCTTC	CASSQDLQYGQAYNEQFF
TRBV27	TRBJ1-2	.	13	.	TGTGCCAGCAGTTTCAGGGATGGTTATGGCTACACCTTC	CASSFRDGYGYTF
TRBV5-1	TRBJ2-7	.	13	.	TGCGCCAGCAGCTTGGCCGCCCACTACGAGCAGTACTTC	CASSLAAHYEQYF
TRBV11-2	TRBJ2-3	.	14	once	TGTGCCAGCAGCTTAGCAAGAGCGGGAGATACGCAGTATTTT	CASSLARAGDTQYF
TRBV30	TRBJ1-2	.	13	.	TGTGCCTGCCGGACCGTAAATACCTATGGCTACACCTTC	CACRTVNTYGYTF
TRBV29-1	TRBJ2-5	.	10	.	TGCAGCGCCGAGGAGGAGACCCAGTACTTC	CSAEEETQYF
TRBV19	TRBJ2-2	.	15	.	TGTGCCACCAACGACATAGGGTCTGTCACCGGGGAGCTGTTTTTT	CATNDIGSVTGELFF
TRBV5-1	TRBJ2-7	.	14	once	TGCGCCAGCAGCTTGTCGGGGAGGTCCTACGAGCAGTACTTC	CASSLSGRSYEQYF
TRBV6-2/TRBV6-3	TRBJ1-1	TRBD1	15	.	TGTGCCAGCAGTACAAGACAGGGGGCATGGACTGAAGCTTTCTTT	CASSTRQGAWTEAFF
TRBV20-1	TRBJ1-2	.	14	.	TGCAGTGCTAGAAAATGGGCGCTGAACTATGGCTACACCTTC	CSARKWALNYGYTF
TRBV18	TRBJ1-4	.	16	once	TGTGCCAGCTCACCACGGGGGGCTTCAACTAATGAAAAACTGTTTTTT	CASSPRGASTNEKLFF
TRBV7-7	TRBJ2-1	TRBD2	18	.	TGTGCTAGCAGCTTAGGAGCGGCTAGCGGGGGCTTGTACAATGAGCAGTTCTTC	CASSLGAASGGLYNEQFF
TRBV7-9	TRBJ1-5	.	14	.	TGTGCCAGCAGCCCGGGACAATTAAATCAGCCCCAGCATTTT	CASSPGQLNQPQHF
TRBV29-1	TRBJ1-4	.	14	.	TGCAGCGTTGGGCTCAGGGCAGCGAATGAAAAACTGTTTTTT	CSVGLRAANEKLFF
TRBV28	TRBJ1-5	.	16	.	TGTGCCAGCAGTCCGTCCTTGGGGACGGATAGACAGCCCCAGCATTTT	CASSPSLGTDRQPQHF
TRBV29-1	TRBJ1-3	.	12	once	TGCAGCGGTACAGACTCTGGAAACACCATATATTTT	CSGTDSGNTIYF
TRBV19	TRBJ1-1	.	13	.	TGTGCCAGTAGTACGTACATGAACACTGAAGCTTTCTTT	CASSTYMNTEAFF
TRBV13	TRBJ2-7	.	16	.	TGTGCCAGCAGCGGTGGGGGGCGCAGGGAGCGGTACGAGCAGTACTTC	CASSGGGRRERYEQYF